The TCR beta chain under discussion was sequenced for a study of T cell clonotyping in hematopoietic cell transplantation. Overall study context: Cytoreduction preceded collection of pretransplant recipient samples.

Details on this clone: No antigen is known for it.

Findings and limits, study-wide: After transplant, recipient diversity fell while pathologically expanded clonotypes grew through day 180. CD4 and CD8 repertoire contributions could not be separated without sorting.

Germline-derived CDR1 and CDR2 are MNHEY and SVGAGI. Trimming pared 2 bases from V and 4 bases from J, leaving 13 bases between. The CDR3 covers 15 residues. The protocol was immunoSEQ multiplex PCR, while the TCRdb copy is restricted to in-frame clones and leaves out a portion. In the table there are 65,000 to 80,000 clones, 96% of which are singletons. As for time point: recipient sample about 28 days before transplant, after cytoreduction. Blood collection times were about day -28 and days 30, 100, 180 posttransplant. Sample: peripheral blood mononuclear cells, taken before stem cell transplant. V is TRBV6-5 and J is TRBJ2-3; no definite D call. This receptor was identified in a woman aged 50 to 60 with acute myeloid leukemia. Some clones in this sample may be carry-over from other donors' samples. The DNA for the CDR3 is TGTGCCAGCAGTTACCCCGGCCGTGGGGCAGATACGCAGTATTTT. Translating gives CASSYPGRGADTQYF.